What follows are 17 T cell receptor beta chains derived from one specimen sequenced in a study of blood T cells in healthy people across ages (dated by TCRdb to about 2015). Library preparation used 5' RACE. Sequencing was carried out with an Illumina HiSeq 2500. A second roughly 7 to 11 cycle PCR used a sample-barcoded 5' primer and a J-beta primer mix. In TCRdb, the public reads were trimmed at Q25 with fastp and aligned with MiXCR, with productive beta chains retained. Each entry is one CDR3 protein sequence, shown with its most common DNA and genes. Recorded for this sample are hundreds of thousands of distinct CDR3 sequences; around 29% of them occurred a single time. 29% of the sample comes from the top ten. The source material was blood. The receptors come from a woman in her 70s in good health.

V is TRBV4-1 and J is TRBJ2-5; a possible D gene is TRBD2 (5 bases). The J call may be in error: the DNA end matches TRBJ2-1 better. The CDR3 is made up of 14 amino acids. CDR1 and CDR2 (germline): MGHRA, YSYEKL. Here the CDR3 reads CASSQEWTGDEQFF. The DNA of the CDR3 is TGCGCCAGCAGCCAAGAATGGACTGGCGATGAGCAGTTCTTC.

This clonotype came up many times. The genes are TRBV4-1 and TRBJ2-7, with unresolved D. CDR1 and CDR2 from the germline V gene are MGHRA and YSYEKL. Trimming took off 1 base at V and 4 bases at J, with 11 bases between the two ends. CDR3 length: 14 residues. CDR3 in DNA: TGCGCCAGCAGCCAAGCTGAGACGAATTACGAGCAGTACTTC. Protein: CASSQAETNYEQYF.

V gene TRBV28 combines with J gene TRBJ2-5, with 12 bases that match TRBD2. The CDR3 consists of 17 residues. Per the germline V gene, CDR1 is MDHEN and CDR2 is SYDVKM. The trim removed 3 bases at V and 1 base at J, leaving 6 bases unmatched. In nucleotides, the CDR3 is TGTGCCAGCAGTTTGATAGGACTAGCGGGAACCCAAGAGACCCAGTACTTC. Translated, it gives CASSLIGLAGTQETQYF.

The V and J genes are TRBV20-1 and TRBJ2-3; D is uncertain. The germline gives CDR1 DFQATT, CDR2 SNEGSKA (reference sequence). This CDR3 spans 13 amino acids. V was trimmed by 0 bases and J by 6 bases, leaving 10 bases between them. CDR3 region: CSARDSTRDTQYF. The CDR3 region has the DNA TGCAGTGCTAGAGATTCTACCAGGGATACGCAGTATTTT.

This clonotype was seen a few times. DNA of the CDR3: TGCGCCAGCAGTGGGGCCTCGGCTAACTATGGCTACACCTTC. Its protein is CASSGASANYGYTF. The J gene is TRBJ1-2, the V gene TRBV5-1, with D possibly being TRBD1 (5 bases). The CDR3 is made up of 14 amino acids. Germline lookup yields CDR1 SGHRS and CDR2 YFSETQ. V lost 5 bases to trimming and J lost 0 bases, with 11 bases between them.

A few counts support this clonotype. This chain links TRBV29-1 with TRBJ2-5; D is uncertain. TRBJ2-1 explains the end of the DNA better; the J call may be wrong. Germline CDR1 and CDR2: SQVTM and ANQGSEA. CDR3 length: 12 residues. DNA for the CDR3: TGCAGCGTAATAATGGGCGTTAATGAGCAGTTCTTC. Translating it yields CSVIMGVNEQFF.

This clonotype was seen only a few times. V is TRBV19 and J is TRBJ2-7; 9 bases agree with TRBD1. Germline V gene lookup returns CDR1 LNHDA and CDR2 SQIVND (reference sequence). J was trimmed by 2 bases and V by 6 bases; bases with no gene match: 8. This CDR3 contains 15 residues. The CDR3 DNA reads as TGTGCCAGTAGAGTGAAGGGGACAGGGACCTACGAGCAGTACTTC. The encoded protein is CASRVKGTGTYEQYF.

This chain links TRBV4-1 with TRBJ1-2; D uncertain. The V and J ends lost 4 bases and 4 bases respectively, with 10 bases between them. CDR1 is MGHRA, CDR2 YSYEKL, per germline. The CDR3 length is 13 residues. The CDR3 DNA follows: TGCGCCAGCAGCCGCGATCAATTCTATGGCTACACCTTC. This sequence encodes CASSRDQFYGYTF.

This chain uses TRBV5-1 with TRBJ2-4; D is undetermined. The CDR3 covers 15 residues. Trimming took off 0 bases at V and 3 bases at J, with 10 bases between the two ends. The germline gives CDR1 SGHRS, CDR2 YFSETQ. The CDR3 DNA reads TGCGCCAGCAGCTTGGAGGGTTTGGGCAAAAACATTCAGTACTTC. This codes for CASSLEGLGKNIQYF.

As concerns this clonotype: Sequence at one end of the junction differs from germline and may be a read error. The CDR3 bases are TGCAGTGCCCAAGCCGCCTACGAGCAATACTTC. Its protein product is CSAQAAYEQYF. This sequence joins TRBV20-1 and TRBJ2-7; D remains unclear. This CDR3 is 11 amino acids long. Per the germline V gene, CDR1 is DFQATT and CDR2 is SNEGSKA (reference sequence).

A few counts support this clonotype. This chain uses TRBV28 with TRBJ2-6; D not certain. Germline assignment: CDR1 MDHEN and CDR2 SYDVKM. Trimming removed 10 bases from V and 0 bases from J, with 7 bases in between. The CDR3 length is 13 residues. The CDR3 loop reads CATIVSGANVLTF. The DNA of the CDR3 is TGTGCCACCATTGTCTCTGGGGCCAACGTCCTGACTTTC.

This clonotype has more than one count but fewer than ten. The chain is built from TRBV3-1 and TRBJ2-1; D not certain. V was pared by 4 bases and J by 0 bases, with 13 bases between. The CDR3 consists of 16 residues. Germline assignment: CDR1 LGHDT and CDR2 YNNKEL (reference sequence). In DNA form, the CDR3 reads TGTGCCAGCAGCCGTCTACAGAGAAGCTCCTACAATGAGCAGTTCTTC. Its translation is CASSRLQRSSYNEQFF.

This clonotype has only a few counts. V is TRBV14 and J is TRBJ1-4; D is undetermined. The V end lost 0 bases, the J end lost 8 bases, and 13 bases lay between the germline ends. Germline V lookup: CDR1 SGHDN, CDR2 FVKESK. The CDR3 is 15 residues long. The CDR3 sequence is CASSQEGRLGEKLFF. CDR3 bases: TGTGCCAGCAGCCAAGAGGGTCGTTTGGGGGAAAAACTGTTTTTT. The full variable domain, its missing parts supplied by reference TRBV14 and TRBJ1-4, is EAGVTQFPSHSVIEKGQTVTLRCDPISGHDNLYWYRRVMGKEIKFLLHFVKESKQDESGMPNNRFLAERTGGTYSTLKVQPAELEDSGVYFCASSQEGRLGEKLFFGSGTQLSVL.

Many counts were recorded for this clonotype. The chain couples TRBV12-3 or TRBV12-4 to TRBJ2-5; D uncertain. The CDR3 is 13 residues long. V gave up 6 bases and J gave up 5 bases, with 13 bases separating them. CDR3 sequence: CASRGTTGETQYF. The CDR3 bases are TGTGCCAGCAGAGGAACTACTGGGGAGACCCAGTACTTC.

The chain is built from TRBV28 and TRBJ1-1; 7 bases agree with TRBD1. CDR1 is MDHEN and CDR2 is SYDVKM in the germline V gene. The trim removed 4 bases at V and 1 base at J, leaving 3 bases unmatched. The CDR3 is 14 amino acids. For the CDR3, the DNA is TGTGCCAGCAGTTCGGGACAGCGGAACACTGAAGCTTTCTTT. Residues: CASSSGQRNTEAFF. Full variable domain (outside the CDR3, taken from reference TRBV28 and TRBJ1-1): DVKVTQSSRYLVKRTGEKVFLECVQDMDHENMFWYRQDPGLGLRLIYFSYDVKMKEKGDIPEGYSVSREKKERFSLILESASTNQTSMYLCASSSGQRNTEAFFGQGTRLTVV.

V is TRBV4-2 and J is TRBJ1-3, with TRBD1 as a possible D gene (6 bases). The CDR3 runs to 18 residues. Germline V gene data show CDR1 as LGHNA and CDR2 as YNFKEQ. V was pared by 0 bases and J by 2 bases, with 17 bases between. The DNA for the CDR3 is TGTGCCAGCAGCCAAGATAGGGGGGGGCAGGGTACTGGAAACACCATATATTTT. Encoded protein: CASSQDRGGQGTGNTIYF.

This chain links TRBV6-2 or TRBV6-3 with TRBJ2-1; no reliable D call. The J call is uncertain, as TRBJ2-5 better fits the DNA end. CDR1 and CDR2 (germline): MNHEY, SVGEGT. The CDR3 is made up of 11 amino acids. The DNA for the CDR3 is TGTGCCAGCACCACCAGAGAGACCCAGTACTTC. It encodes CASTTRETQYF.